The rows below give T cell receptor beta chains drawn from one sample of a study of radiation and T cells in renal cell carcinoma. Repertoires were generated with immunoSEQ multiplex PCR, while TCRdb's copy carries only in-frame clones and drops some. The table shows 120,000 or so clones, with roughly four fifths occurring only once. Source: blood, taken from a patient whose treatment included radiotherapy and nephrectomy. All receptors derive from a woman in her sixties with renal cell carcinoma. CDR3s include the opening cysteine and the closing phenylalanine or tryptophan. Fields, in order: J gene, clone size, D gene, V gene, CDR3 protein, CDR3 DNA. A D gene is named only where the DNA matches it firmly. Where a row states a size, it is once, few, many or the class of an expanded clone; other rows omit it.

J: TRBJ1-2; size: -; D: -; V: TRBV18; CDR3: CASSQSETNYGYTF; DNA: TGTGCCAGCTCACAGTCGGAGACTAACTATGGCTACACCTTC
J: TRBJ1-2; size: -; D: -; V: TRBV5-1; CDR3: CASSSGELYGYTF; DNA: TGCGCCAGCAGCTCCGGTGAGCTCTATGGCTACACCTTC
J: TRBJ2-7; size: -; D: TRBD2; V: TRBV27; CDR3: CASSIRTSGFYEQYF; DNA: TGTGCCAGCAGTATAAGGACTAGCGGGTTCTACGAGCAGTACTTC
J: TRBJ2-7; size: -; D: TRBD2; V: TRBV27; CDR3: CASSLIAGEEQYF; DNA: TGTGCCAGCTCCCTCATAGCGGGAGAAGAGCAGTACTTC
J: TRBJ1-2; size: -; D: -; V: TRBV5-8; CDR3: CASSLKGPAFYGYTF; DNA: TGTGCCAGCAGCTTAAAGGGGCCCGCTTTCTATGGCTACACCTTC
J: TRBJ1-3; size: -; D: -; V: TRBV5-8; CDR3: CASSYPSGTASGNTIYF; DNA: TGTGCCAGCAGCTACCCATCCGGGACGGCCTCTGGAAACACCATATATTTT
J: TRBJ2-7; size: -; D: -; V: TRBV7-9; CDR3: CASSLDEQYF; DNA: TGTGCCAGCAGCTTAGACGAGCAGTACTTC
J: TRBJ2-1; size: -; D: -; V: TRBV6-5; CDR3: CASQSKGMGEQFF; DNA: TGTGCCAGCCAATCGAAGGGGATGGGTGAGCAGTTCTTC
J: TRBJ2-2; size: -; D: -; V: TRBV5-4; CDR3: CASSWGLNTGELFF; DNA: TGTGCCAGCAGCTGGGGGTTGAACACCGGGGAGCTGTTTTTT
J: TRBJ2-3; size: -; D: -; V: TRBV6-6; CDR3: CASNPGMISTDTQYF; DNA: TGTGCCAGCAACCCCGGGATGATTAGCACAGATACGCAGTATTTT
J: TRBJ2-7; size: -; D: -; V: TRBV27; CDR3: CASSLTGLVSEQYF; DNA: TGTGCCAGCAGTTTAACCGGACTTGTCTCCGAGCAGTACTTC
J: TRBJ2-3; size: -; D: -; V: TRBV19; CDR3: CASREQGNTQYF; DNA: TGTGCCAGTAGAGAGCAGGGGAATACGCAGTATTTT
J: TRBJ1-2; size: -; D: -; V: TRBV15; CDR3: CATSRGVGGLNYGYTF; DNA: TGTGCCACCAGCAGAGGTGTCGGGGGACTTAACTATGGCTACACCTTC
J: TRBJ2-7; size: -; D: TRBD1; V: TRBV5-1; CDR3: CASSLRQGAYEQYF; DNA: TGCGCCAGCAGCCTGAGACAGGGGGCATACGAGCAGTACTTC
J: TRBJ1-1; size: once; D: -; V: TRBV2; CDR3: CASKGSVNTEAFF; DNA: TGTGCCAGCAAGGGCAGCGTGAACACTGAAGCTTTCTTT
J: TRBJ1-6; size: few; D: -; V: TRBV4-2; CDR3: CASRRITGPYNSPLHF; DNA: TGTGCCAGCAGGAGAATTACGGGCCCCTATAATTCACCCCTCCACTTT
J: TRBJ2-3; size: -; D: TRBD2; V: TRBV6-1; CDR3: CASSEVGGADTQYF; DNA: TGTGCCAGCAGTGAGGTGGGGGGGGCAGATACGCAGTATTTT
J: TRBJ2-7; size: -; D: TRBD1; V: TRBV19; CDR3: CASSRSDRAHDEQYF; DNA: TGTGCCAGTAGTCGCTCGGACAGGGCCCATGACGAGCAGTACTTC
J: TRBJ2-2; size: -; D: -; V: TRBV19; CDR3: CASKVATNTGELFF; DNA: TGTGCCAGTAAAGTGGCAACGAACACCGGGGAGCTGTTTTTT
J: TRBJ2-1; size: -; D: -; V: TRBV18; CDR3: CASSPPGLNEQFF; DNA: TGTGCCAGCTCACCACCGGGTCTCAATGAGCAGTTCTTC
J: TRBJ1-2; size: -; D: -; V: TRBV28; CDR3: CASSFGLAYGYTF; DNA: TGTGCCAGCAGTTTCGGCCTGGCATATGGCTACACCTTC
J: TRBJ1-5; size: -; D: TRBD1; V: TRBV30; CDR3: CAWSVQDRGDQPQHF; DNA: TGTGCCTGGAGTGTACAGGACAGGGGAGATCAGCCCCAGCATTTT
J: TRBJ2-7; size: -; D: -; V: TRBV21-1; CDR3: CASSDEDIVSYEQYF; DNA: TGTGCCAGCAGCGATGAGGACATCGTCTCCTACGAGCAGTACTTC
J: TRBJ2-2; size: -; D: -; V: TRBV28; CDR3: CASSPGTASSGELFF; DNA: TGTGCCAGCAGCCCCGGGACTGCCTCGAGCGGGGAGCTGTTTTTT
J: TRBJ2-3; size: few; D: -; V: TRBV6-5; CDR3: CASRGGLSPADTQYF; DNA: TGTGCCAGCAGGGGAGGACTTTCTCCTGCGGATACGCAGTATTTT
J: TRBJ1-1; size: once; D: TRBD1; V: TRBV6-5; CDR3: CASSRGQGKAFF; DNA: TGTGCCAGCAGTCGCGGACAGGGTAAAGCTTTCTTT
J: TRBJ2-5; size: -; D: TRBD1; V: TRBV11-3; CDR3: CASSTGDRGDQETQYF; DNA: TGTGCCAGCAGCACCGGGGACAGGGGAGACCAAGAGACCCAGTACTTC
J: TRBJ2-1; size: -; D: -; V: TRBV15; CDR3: CATSRDSGNYNEQFF; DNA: TGTGCCACCAGCAGAGATTCGGGAAACTACAATGAGCAGTTCTTC
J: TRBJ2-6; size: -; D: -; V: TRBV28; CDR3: CASTSGTLDSGANVLTF; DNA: TGTGCCAGCACCTCCGGGACACTTGACTCTGGGGCCAACGTCCTGACTTTC
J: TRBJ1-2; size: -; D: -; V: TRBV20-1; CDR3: CSALVRTGYTF; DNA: TGCAGTGCTCTAGTCCGGACTGGCTACACCTTC
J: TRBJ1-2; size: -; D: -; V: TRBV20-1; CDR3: CSAKTLYGYTF; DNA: TGCAGTGCTAAGACCCTCTATGGCTACACCTTC